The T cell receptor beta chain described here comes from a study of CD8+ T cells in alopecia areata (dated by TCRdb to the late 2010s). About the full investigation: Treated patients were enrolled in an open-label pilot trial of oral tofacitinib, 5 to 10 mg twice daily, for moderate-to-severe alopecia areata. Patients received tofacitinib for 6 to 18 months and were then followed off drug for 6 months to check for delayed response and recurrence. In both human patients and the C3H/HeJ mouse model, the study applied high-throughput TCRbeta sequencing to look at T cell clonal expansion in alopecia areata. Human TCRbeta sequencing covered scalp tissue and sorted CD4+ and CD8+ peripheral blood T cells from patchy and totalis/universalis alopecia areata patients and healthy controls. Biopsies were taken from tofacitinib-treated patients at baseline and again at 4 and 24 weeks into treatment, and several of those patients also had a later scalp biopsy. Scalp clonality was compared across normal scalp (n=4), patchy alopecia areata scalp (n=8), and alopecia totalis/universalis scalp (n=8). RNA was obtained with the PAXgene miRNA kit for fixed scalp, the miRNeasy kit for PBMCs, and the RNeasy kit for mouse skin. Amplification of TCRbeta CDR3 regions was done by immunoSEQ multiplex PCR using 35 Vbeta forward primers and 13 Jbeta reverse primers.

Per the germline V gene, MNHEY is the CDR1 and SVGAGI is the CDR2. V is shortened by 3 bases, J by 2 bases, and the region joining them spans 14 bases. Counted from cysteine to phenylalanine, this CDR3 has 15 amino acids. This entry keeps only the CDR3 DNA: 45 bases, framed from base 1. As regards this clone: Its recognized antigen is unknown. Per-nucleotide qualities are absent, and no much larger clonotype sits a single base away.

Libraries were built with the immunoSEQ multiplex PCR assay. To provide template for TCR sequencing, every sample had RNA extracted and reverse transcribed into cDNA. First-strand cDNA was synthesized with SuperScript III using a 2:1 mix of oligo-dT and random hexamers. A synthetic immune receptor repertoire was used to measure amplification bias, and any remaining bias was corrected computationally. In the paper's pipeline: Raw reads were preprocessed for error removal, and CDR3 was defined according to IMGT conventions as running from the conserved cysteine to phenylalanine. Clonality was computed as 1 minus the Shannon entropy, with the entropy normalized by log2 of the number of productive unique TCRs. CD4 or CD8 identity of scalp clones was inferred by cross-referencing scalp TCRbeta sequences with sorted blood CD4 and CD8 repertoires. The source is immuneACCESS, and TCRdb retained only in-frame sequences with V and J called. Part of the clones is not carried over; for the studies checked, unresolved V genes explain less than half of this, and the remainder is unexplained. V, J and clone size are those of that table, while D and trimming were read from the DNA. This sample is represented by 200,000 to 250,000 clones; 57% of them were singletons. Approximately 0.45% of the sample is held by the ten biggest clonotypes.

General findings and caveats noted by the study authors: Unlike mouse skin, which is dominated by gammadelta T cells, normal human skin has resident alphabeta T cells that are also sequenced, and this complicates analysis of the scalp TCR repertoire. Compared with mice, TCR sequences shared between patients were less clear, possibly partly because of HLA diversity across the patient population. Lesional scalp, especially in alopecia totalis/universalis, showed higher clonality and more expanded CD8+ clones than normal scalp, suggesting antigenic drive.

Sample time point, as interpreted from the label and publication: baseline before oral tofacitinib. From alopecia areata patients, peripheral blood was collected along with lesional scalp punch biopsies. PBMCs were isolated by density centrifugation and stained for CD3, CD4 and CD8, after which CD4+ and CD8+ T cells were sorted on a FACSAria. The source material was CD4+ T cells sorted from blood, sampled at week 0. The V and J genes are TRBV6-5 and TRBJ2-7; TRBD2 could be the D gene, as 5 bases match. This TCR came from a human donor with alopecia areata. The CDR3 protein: CASSYSLGSPYEQYF. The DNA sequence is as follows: TGTGCCAGCAGTTATTCCCTTGGGAGTCCCTACGAGCAGTACTTC.